What follows is one T cell receptor beta chain and its context. The antigen is unknown. A multiplex PCR was run with 60 Vbeta primers and 13 Jbeta primers. Clones were read by immunoSEQ multiplex PCR, and TCRdb kept only the in-frame ones, dropping some. The sample lists about 89,000 clones; about 74% were seen once. The V gene's germline CDR1 is SNHLY and CDR2 FYNNEI. This CDR3 has 16 amino acids. Trimming at V came to 11 bases and at J to 4 bases, leaving 18 bases not matched to a gene. The sample comes from a study of cytomegalovirus exposure and HLA in healthy donors. The study, taken as a whole, reports: The HLA-A and HLA-B alleles of most subjects were reportedly predicted accurately from TCR beta sequences. The authors listed 150 to 200 TCR beta chains as cytomegalovirus-associated.

This clonotype was sampled from a male donor in good health and CMV-seronegative. The source material was PBMCs. The chain links TRBV2 to TRBJ2-3; 7 bases agree with TRBD2. CDR3 DNA: TGTGCCTTACCCCAGAACGAGGGAGGGCGGGCAGATACGCAGTATTTT. Residues: CALPQNEGGRADTQYF.